This TCR beta chain is drawn from a study of shared clonotypes between healthy human individuals. Overall study results and limits: Clonotype sharing across donors was expected to vary with sequencing depth. Compared with clonotypes that all four donors shared, non-shared clonotypes had lower generation probabilities.

CDR1 and CDR2 from the germline V gene are MNHEY and SVGAGI. The CDR3 extends over 15 amino acids. Trimming at V came to 5 bases and at J to 3 bases, leaving 8 bases not matched to a gene. With respect to this clone: What it binds is unknown.

A CD45RA-negative memory subset and a CD45RA+ naive subset were separated from the CD4+ cells. Sequencing used immunoSEQ multiplex PCR; TCRdb keeps in-frame clones, though not all of them. The sample yields around 1,100,000 clones, approximately 75% seen once. The TCR sequence derives from a man aged 18 to 30 in good health. Some clones in this sample may be carry-over from other donors' samples. The chain is built from TRBV6-5 and TRBJ2-7, with 9 nucleotides matching TRBD1. The source material was memory CD4+ T cells from PBMCs. Specified subset: CD45RA-negative fraction. For the CDR3, the DNA is TGTGCCAGCAGTGCCCCGGGACAGGGCCTCTACGAGCAGTACTTC. Residues: CASSAPGQGLYEQYF.